These T cell receptor beta chains were read from a single sample in a study of CD8 T cells in ankylosing spondylitis. TCRdb fed the 5' RACE reads into MiXCR, producing one record per CDR3 protein. The table records about 160,000 distinct CDR3 sequences, around a tenth of them present only once. The sample taken for sequencing was blood, either unsorted or a sorted T cell fraction (not recorded which). These TCRs come from a female donor with ankylosing spondylitis or in good health (not recorded which). Each CDR3 is given with its conserved first and last residue. D genes are given only for firm matches. The listing skips clone size in some rows; elsewhere it reads once, few, many or a size class.

d_gene	v_gene	j_gene	abundance	CDR3nt	CDR3aa
TRBD1	TRBV20-1	TRBJ1-2	few	TGCAGTGCTCAGGGGGGCCCCAACTATGGCTACACCTTC	CSAQGGPNYGYTF
-	TRBV4-1	TRBJ1-1	many	TGCGCCAGCAGCCTATCGACGGTGAACACTGAAGCTTTCTTT	CASSLSTVNTEAFF
TRBD2	TRBV27	TRBJ2-5	-	TGTGCCAGCAGTCACTCATTGGGGACTAGCGGGGGCCAAGAGACCCAGTACTTC	CASSHSLGTSGGQETQYF
-	TRBV28	TRBJ2-1	few	TGTGCCAGCAGCTTCTCGCAGGACAATGAGCAGTTCTTC	CASSFSQDNEQFF
-	TRBV6-2/TRBV6-3	TRBJ2-7	-	TGTGCCAGCAGTTACGCAAAAGGGGGCTACGAGCAGTACTTC	CASSYAKGGYEQYF
TRBD2	TRBV29-1	TRBJ2-5	many	TGCAGCGTTGTAGGGACTAGCGGGAGTGGCCAAGAGACCCAGTACTTC	CSVVGTSGSGQETQYF
TRBD2	TRBV6-2/TRBV6-3	TRBJ2-1	-	TGTGCCAGCAGTTATGGCGGGGGAAGCTCCTACAATGAGCAGTTCTTC	CASSYGGGSSYNEQFF
TRBD2	TRBV12-3/TRBV12-4	TRBJ2-1	-	TGTGCCAGCAGTCTGACTAGCGGGAGACGCAATGAGCAGTTCTTC	CASSLTSGRRNEQFF
-	TRBV4-3	TRBJ2-7	-	TGCGCCAGCAGCCTCGGGAACGGGGGAGGCGACGAGCAGTACTTC	CASSLGNGGGDEQYF
TRBD1	TRBV28	TRBJ1-5	many	TGTGCCAGCAGTCCCAAGTCACAGGGGACTTGGGATCAGCCCCAGCATTTT	CASSPKSQGTWDQPQHF
TRBD2	TRBV6-1	TRBJ2-1	few	TGTGCCAGCAGACAACTAGCGCCCCGCTACTACAATGAGCAGTTCTTC	CASRQLAPRYYNEQFF
-	TRBV29-1	TRBJ2-1	many	TGCAGCGTTGGACAGGTCAATGAGCAGTTCTTC	CSVGQVNEQFF
-	TRBV7-2	TRBJ2-2	-	TGTGCCAGCAGCTCAGTCGGGACCGTCACCGGGGAGCTGTTTTTT	CASSSVGTVTGELFF
-	TRBV3-1	TRBJ2-3	many	TGTGCCAGCAGCCAAGAGGAGACGGGTACGCAGTATTTT	CASSQEETGTQYF
TRBD1	TRBV9	TRBJ2-5	-	TGTGCCAGCAGCGTAGGACAGGGTCAAGAGACCCAGTACTTC	CASSVGQGQETQYF
TRBD2	TRBV12-3/TRBV12-4	TRBJ2-7	many	TGTGCCAGCACCCCACTAGCGGGAGACCGTGAGCAGTACTTC	CASTPLAGDREQYF
-	TRBV7-6	TRBJ1-1	few	TGTGCCAGCAGCTCACTCCCTGGGGGGGGGACTGAAGCTTTCTTT	CASSSLPGGGTEAFF
-	TRBV6-6	TRBJ1-2	few	TGTGCCAGCAGTTACTCACCGGATGGCTACACCTTC	CASSYSPDGYTF
TRBD2	TRBV29-1	TRBJ2-2	few	TGCAGCGTTGAAGATCGGGAGCGGGGGACCGGGGAGCTGTTTTTT	CSVEDRERGTGELFF
TRBD2	TRBV12-3/TRBV12-4	TRBJ2-2	few	TGTGCCAGCATTTCAAGCGGGAGGGGGGCCGGGGAGCTGTTTTTT	CASISSGRGAGELFF
-	TRBV4-3	TRBJ1-1	-	TGCGCCAGCAGCCAAGATTTTCCCTCCAACACTGAAGCTTTCTTT	CASSQDFPSNTEAFF
TRBD2	TRBV11-1	TRBJ2-3	-	TGTGCCAGCAGCGGCACCGGGACTAGCGGGAGACGCACAGATACGCAGTATTTT	CASSGTGTSGRRTDTQYF
TRBD2	TRBV6-5	TRBJ2-1	few	TGTGCCAGCAGTTTACCGTCGGGGGGGGATGAGCAGTTCTTC	CASSLPSGGDEQFF
-	TRBV5-1	TRBJ1-1	many	TGCGCCAGCAGCCGCTACCTAGGGCCCGAGGGAGCTTTCTTT	CASSRYLGPEGAFF
-	TRBV15	TRBJ2-1	few	TGTGCCACCAGCCTTACGGGGGATGAGCAGTTCTTC	CATSLTGDEQFF
-	TRBV7-9	TRBJ1-1	many	TGTGCCAGCAACGCGGGCGAGGGAGCTTTCTTT	CASNAGEGAFF